This T cell receptor beta chain was documented in a study of shared clonotypes between healthy human individuals. The protocol was immunoSEQ multiplex PCR, while the TCRdb copy is restricted to in-frame clones and leaves out a portion. This table has over a million clones, about 76% appearing once. This TCR derives from a man in his late teens or twenties in good health. Sequenced sample: memory CD4+ T cells sorted from blood. This sample's subset: CD45RA-negative fraction.

The CDR3 protein is CAISDGRGEAFF. The CDR3 DNA sequence: TGTGCCATCAGTGACGGGAGAGGTGAAGCTTTCTTT. This sequence joins TRBV10-3 and TRBJ1-1; D ambiguous. Germline loops: CDR1 ENHRY, CDR2 SYGVKD. This CDR3 comprises 12 residues. The ends were cut back, 3 bases at V and 7 bases at J, with 9 bases in the middle.